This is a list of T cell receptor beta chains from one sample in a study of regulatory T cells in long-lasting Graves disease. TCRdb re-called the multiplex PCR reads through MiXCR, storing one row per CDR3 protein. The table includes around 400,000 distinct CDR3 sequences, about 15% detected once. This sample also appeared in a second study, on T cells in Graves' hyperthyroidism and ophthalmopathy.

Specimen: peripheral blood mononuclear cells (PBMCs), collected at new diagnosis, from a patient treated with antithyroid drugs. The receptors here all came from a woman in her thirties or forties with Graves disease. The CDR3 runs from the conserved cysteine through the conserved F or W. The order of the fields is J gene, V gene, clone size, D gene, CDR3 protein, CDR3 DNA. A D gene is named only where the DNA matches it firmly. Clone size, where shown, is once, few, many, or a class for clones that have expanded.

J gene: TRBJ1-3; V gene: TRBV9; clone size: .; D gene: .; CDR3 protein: CASSTSTGLSGNTIYF; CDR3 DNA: TGTGCCAGCAGTACCTCGACAGGCCTCTCTGGAAACACCATATATTTT
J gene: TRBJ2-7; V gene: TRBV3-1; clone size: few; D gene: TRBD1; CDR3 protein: CASSPGTGNSILYEQYF; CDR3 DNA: TGTGCCAGCAGCCCAGGGACAGGGAATTCTATTTTATACGAGCAGTACTTC
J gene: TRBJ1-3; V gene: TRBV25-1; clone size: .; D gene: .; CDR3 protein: CASSEFFTGASGNTIYF; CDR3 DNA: TGTGCCAGCAGTGAATTTTTTACAGGAGCCTCTGGAAACACCATATATTTT
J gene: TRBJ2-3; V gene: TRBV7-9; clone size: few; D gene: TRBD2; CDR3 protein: CASSSPTSGLLTDTQYF; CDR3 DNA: TGTGCCAGCAGCTCGCCGACTAGCGGGCTCCTCACAGATACGCAGTATTTT
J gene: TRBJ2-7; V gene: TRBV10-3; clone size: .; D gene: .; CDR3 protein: CAISRGGLDSYEQYF; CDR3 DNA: TGTGCCATCTCCAGGGGGGGACTAGACTCCTACGAGCAGTACTTC
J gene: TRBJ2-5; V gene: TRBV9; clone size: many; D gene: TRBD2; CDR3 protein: CASSVEERERETQYF; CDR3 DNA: TGTGCCAGCAGCGTAGAAGAGCGGGAACGAGAGACCCAGTACTTC
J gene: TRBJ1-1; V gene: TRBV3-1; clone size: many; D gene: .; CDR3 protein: CASSQIRYTEAFF; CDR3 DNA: TGTGCCAGCAGCCAAATAAGGTACACTGAAGCTTTCTTT
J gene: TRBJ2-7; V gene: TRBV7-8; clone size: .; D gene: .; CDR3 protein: CASSQVTSLPHYEQYF; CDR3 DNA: TGCGCCAGCAGCCAAGTAACCTCCCTCCCCCACTACGAGCAGTACTTC
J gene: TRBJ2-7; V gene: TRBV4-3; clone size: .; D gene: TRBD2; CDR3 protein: CASSQVAQREEFEQYF; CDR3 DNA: TGCGCCAGCAGCCAAGTTGCCCAGCGGGAGGAGTTCGAGCAGTACTTC
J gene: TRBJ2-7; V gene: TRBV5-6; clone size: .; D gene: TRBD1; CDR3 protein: CASSFGTGADEQYF; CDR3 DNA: TGTGCCAGCAGCTTTGGGACAGGGGCGGACGAGCAGTACTTC
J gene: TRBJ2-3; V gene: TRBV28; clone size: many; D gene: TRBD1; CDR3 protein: CASTVRDRGAAQYF; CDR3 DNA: TGTGCCAGCACCGTCCGGGACAGGGGAGCCGCGCAGTATTTT
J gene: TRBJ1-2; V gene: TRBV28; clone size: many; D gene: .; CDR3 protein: CASSLGGGGYTF; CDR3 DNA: TGTGCCAGCAGTTTGGGGGGGGGTGGCTACACCTTC
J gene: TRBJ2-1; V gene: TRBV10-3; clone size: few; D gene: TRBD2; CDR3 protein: CAIRSGTSGYNEQFF; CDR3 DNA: TGTGCCATCAGATCGGGGACTAGCGGGTACAATGAGCAGTTCTTC
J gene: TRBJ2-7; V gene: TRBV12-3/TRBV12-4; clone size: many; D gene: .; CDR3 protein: CASSLGIGSYEQYF; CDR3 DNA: TGTGCCAGCAGTTTAGGGATCGGGTCCTACGAGCAGTACTTC
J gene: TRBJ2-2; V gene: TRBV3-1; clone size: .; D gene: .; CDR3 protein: CASSQVGDTGELFF; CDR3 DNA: TGTGCCAGCAGCCAAGTAGGAGACACCGGGGAGCTGTTTTTT
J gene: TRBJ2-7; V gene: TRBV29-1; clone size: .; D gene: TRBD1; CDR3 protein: CSVARQTGGVGYEQYF; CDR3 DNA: TGCAGCGTTGCTAGACAGACAGGGGGCGTGGGGTACGAGCAGTACTTC
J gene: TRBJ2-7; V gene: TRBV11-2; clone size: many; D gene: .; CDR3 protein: CASSLGTVSYEQYF; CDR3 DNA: TGTGCCAGCAGCTTAGGTACAGTCTCCTACGAGCAGTACTTC
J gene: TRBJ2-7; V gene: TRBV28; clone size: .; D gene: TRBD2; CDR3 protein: CAVLGGRNYEQYF; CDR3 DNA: TGTGCCGTCCTGGGAGGGAGGAACTACGAGCAGTACTTC
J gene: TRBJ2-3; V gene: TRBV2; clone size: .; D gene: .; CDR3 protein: CASRSGTMRDTQYF; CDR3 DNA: TGTGCCAGCAGGTCAGGGACGATGAGAGATACGCAGTATTTT
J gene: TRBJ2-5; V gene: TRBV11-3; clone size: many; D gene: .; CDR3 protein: CASSFRGSGQETQYF; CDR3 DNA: TGTGCCAGCAGCTTCCGTGGGTCTGGACAAGAGACCCAGTACTTC
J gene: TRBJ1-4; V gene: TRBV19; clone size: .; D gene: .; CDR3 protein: CASSMAGPPNEKLFF; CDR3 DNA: TGTGCCAGTAGTATGGCCGGGCCTCCGAATGAAAAACTGTTTTTT
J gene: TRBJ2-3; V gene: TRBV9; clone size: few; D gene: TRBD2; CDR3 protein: CASSVVDSGRGGDTQYF; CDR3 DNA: TGTGCCAGCAGCGTAGTGGATAGCGGGAGAGGAGGAGATACGCAGTATTTT
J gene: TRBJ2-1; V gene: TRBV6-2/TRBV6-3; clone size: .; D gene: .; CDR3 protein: CASSYRGQDEQSF; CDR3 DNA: TGTGCCAGCAGTTACAGGGGTCAGGATGAGCAGTCCTTC
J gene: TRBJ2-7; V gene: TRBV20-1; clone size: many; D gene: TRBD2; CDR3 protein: CSARDLAGGSYEQYF; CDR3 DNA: TGCAGTGCTAGAGATCTAGCGGGAGGGTCCTACGAGCAGTACTTC
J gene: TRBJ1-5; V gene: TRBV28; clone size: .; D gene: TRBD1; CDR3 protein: CASSLLFGTDLGNQPQHF; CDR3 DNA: TGTGCCAGCAGTTTATTGTTCGGGACAGACCTGGGAAATCAGCCCCAGCATTTT
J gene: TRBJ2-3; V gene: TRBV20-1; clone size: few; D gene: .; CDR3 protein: CSASGAGNGDTQYF; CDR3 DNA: TGCAGTGCTAGCGGGGCGGGAAATGGTGATACGCAGTATTTT
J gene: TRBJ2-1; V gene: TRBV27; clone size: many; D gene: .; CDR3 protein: CASSLAPNNEQFF; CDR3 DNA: TGTGCCAGCAGTTTAGCTCCAAACAATGAGCAGTTCTTC
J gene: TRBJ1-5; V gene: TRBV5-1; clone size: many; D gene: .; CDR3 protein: CASSSGENQPQHF; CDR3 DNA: TGCGCCAGCAGCTCAGGGGAGAATCAGCCCCAGCATTTT
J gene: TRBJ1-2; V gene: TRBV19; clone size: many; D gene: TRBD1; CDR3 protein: CASMEQGYGYTF; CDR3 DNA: TGTGCCAGTATGGAACAGGGGTACGGCTACACCTTC
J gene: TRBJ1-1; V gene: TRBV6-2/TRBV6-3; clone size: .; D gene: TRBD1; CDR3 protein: CASSYFTGQGPGTEAFF; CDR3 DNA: TGTGCCAGCAGTTACTTTACGGGACAGGGTCCCGGCACTGAAGCTTTCTTT
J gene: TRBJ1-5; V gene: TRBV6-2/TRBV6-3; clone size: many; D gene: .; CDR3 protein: CASSYPSIGNQPQHF; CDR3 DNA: TGTGCCAGCAGTTACCCGTCCATTGGCAATCAGCCCCAGCATTTT
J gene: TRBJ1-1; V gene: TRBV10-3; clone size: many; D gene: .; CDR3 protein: CAISGATNTEAFF; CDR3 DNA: TGTGCCATCAGTGGGGCGACGAACACTGAAGCTTTCTTT
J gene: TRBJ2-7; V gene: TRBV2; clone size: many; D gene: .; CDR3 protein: CASSERFYEQYF; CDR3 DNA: TGTGCCAGCAGTGAGCGGTTTTACGAGCAGTACTTC